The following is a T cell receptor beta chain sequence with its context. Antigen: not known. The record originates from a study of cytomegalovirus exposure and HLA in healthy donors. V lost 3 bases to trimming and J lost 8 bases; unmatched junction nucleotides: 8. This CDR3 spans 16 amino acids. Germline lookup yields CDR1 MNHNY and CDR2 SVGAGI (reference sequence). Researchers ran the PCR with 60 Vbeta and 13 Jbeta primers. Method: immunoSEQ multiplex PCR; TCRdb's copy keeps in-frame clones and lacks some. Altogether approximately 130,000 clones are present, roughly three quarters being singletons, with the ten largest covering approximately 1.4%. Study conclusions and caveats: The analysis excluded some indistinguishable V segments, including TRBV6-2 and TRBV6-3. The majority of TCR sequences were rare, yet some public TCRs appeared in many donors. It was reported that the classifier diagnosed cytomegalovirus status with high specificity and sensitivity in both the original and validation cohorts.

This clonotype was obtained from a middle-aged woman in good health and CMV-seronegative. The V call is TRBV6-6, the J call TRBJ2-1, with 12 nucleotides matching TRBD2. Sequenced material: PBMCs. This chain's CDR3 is CASSYSSGGAGHEQFF. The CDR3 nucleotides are TGTGCCAGCAGTTATTCTAGCGGGGGGGCTGGACATGAGCAGTTCTTC.